This T cell receptor beta chain was sequenced for a study of Ad26.COV2.S vaccination and SARS-CoV-2 variants. Points from the study as a whole: Substantial breadth was reportedly displayed by spike-specific CD8+ and CD4+ T cell responses after vaccination. Vaccine recipients posted higher spike-specific TCR breadth than their placebo counterparts.

As concerns this clone: Its antigen is still unknown.

As to treatment: roughly 20 received Ad26.COV2.S at low or high dose, single or two shots; roughly 5 received placebo; per-sample allocation not given. Samples came from day 63 after the first vaccine or placebo injection. Trimming removed 4 bases at V and 0 bases at J, with 16 bases between. The CDR3 is made up of 16 amino acids. CDR1 is SGHVS and CDR2 is FQNEAQ in the germline V gene. Clones were sequenced by immunoSEQ multiplex PCR, and TCRdb holds only the in-frame ones, with some missing. The sample records more than 350,000 clones, around nine tenths being singletons. V usage is TRBV7-8 and J usage is TRBJ2-7; possibly TRBD2 for D (6 bases). The clonotype originates from a person between 18 and 65 years old who received the Ad26.COV2.S COVID-19 vaccine or a placebo. The source was peripheral blood, collected in a trial of Ad26.COV2.S vaccine versus placebo. The DNA for the CDR3 is TGTGCCAGCAGCTCTTCAGAACGGGGGAGCTCCTACGAGCAGTACTTC. This encodes CASSSSERGSSYEQYF.